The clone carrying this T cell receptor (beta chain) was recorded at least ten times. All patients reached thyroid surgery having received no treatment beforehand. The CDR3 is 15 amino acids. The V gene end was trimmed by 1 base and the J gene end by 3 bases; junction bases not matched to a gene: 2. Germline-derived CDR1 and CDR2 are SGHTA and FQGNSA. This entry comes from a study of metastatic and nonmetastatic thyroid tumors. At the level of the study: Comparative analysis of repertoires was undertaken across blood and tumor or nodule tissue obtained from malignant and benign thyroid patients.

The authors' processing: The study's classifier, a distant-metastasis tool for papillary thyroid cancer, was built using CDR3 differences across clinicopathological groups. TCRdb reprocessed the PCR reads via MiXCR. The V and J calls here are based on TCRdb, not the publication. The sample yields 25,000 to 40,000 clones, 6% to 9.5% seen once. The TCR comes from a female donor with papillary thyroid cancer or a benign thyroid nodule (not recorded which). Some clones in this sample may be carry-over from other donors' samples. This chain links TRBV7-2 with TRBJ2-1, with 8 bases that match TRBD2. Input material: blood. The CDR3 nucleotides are TGTGCCAGCAGCTTAGTCGGGGGGGGCTACAATGAGCAGTTCTTC. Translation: CASSLVGGGYNEQFF. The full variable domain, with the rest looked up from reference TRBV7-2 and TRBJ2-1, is GAGVSQSPSNKVTEKGKDVELRCDPISGHTALYWYRQSLGQGLEFLIYFQGNSAPDKSGLPSDRFSAERTGGSVSTLTIQRTQQEDSAVYLCASSLVGGGYNEQFFGPGTRLTVL.